These 11 T cell receptor beta chains originate from one sample sequenced in a study of CD8+ T cells in alopecia areata. Once RNA had been extracted, it was reverse transcribed into cDNA to act as the sequencing template. Only in-frame clones appear in the TCRdb table, and some are missing; sequencing was by immunoSEQ multiplex PCR. Among 60,000 to 90,000 clones listed, around 60% were seen once. Treatment in this sample: oral pan-JAK inhibitor, 5-10 mg twice daily. The specimen comprised CD8+ T cells sorted from blood, sampled at week 24, from a patient treated with tofacitinib. These receptors came from a human donor with alopecia areata.

The chain couples TRBV28 to TRBJ1-5; TRBD1 agrees at 9 bases. Germline V gene lookup returns CDR1 MDHEN and CDR2 SYDVKM. Trimming removed 10 bases from V and 4 bases from J; junction bases left unmatched: 8. This CDR3 spans 14 amino acids. This CDR3 reads CANGGQGANQPQHF. For the CDR3, the DNA is TGTGCCAACGGGGGACAGGGAGCGAATCAGCCCCAGCATTTT.

V gene TRBV30 combines with J gene TRBJ2-7, with D possibly matching TRBD2 (5 bases). The CDR3 is 13 amino acids. V lost 2 bases, J lost 1 base, and 9 bases lay in between. Looked up from germline, CDR1 is GTSNPN and CDR2 is SVGIG (reference sequence). Here the CDR3 DNA reads TGTGCCTGGAGTTCGGGGAGTTCCTACGAGCAGTACTTC. Protein product: CAWSSGSSYEQYF.

This rearrangement joins TRBV28 to TRBJ2-5; 8 nucleotides agree with TRBD2. V dropped 2 bases and J dropped 1; count of bases not matched to a gene: 9. This CDR3 is built from 17 residues. Germline V gene lookup returns CDR1 MDHEN and CDR2 SYDVKM. The CDR3 DNA reads as TGTGCCAGCAGTTTAGGTTTCAAGCGGGGGTTCCAAGAGACCCAGTACTTC. It yields the protein CASSLGFKRGFQETQYF. The full variable domain, in which reference TRBV28 and TRBJ2-5 provide the parts outside the CDR3, is DVKVTQSSRYLVKRTGEKVFLECVQDMDHENMFWYRQDPGLGLRLIYFSYDVKMKEKGDIPEGYSVSREKKERFSLILESASTNQTSMYLCASSLGFKRGFQETQYFGPGTRLLVL.

The gene calls are TRBV9 and TRBJ2-5, with 8 bases fitting TRBD2. With 1 base clipped from V and 2 bases from J, the junction kept 4 bases outside the gene matches. The CDR3 length is 15 residues. Germline values: CDR1 SGDLS, CDR2 YYNGEE. The CDR3 DNA sequence: TGTGCCAGCAGCGTACTGGGGACTAGACAAGAGACCCAGTACTTC. Translated, it gives CASSVLGTRQETQYF.

This rearrangement joins TRBV5-6 to TRBJ2-1; 11 bases are shared with TRBD2. With V trimmed by 4 bases and J by 0 bases, 9 bases remained unmatched. This CDR3 has 18 residues. Germline lookup yields CDR1 SGHDT and CDR2 YYEEEE. The CDR3 bases are TGTGCCAGCAGCGAGCAATCTAGCGGGGGGTTCTCCTACAATGAGCAGTTCTTC. Translated, it gives CASSEQSSGGFSYNEQFF. The full variable domain, its missing parts supplied by reference TRBV5-6 and TRBJ2-1, is DAGVTQSPTHLIKTRGQQVTLRCSPKSGHDTVSWYQQALGQGPQFIFQYYEEEERQRGNFPDRFSGHQFPNYSSELNVNALLLGDSALYLCASSEQSSGGFSYNEQFFGPGTRLTVL.

CDR3 nucleotides: TGTGCCAGCAGCTTATCCTCGATAAACATTCAGTACTTC. The encoded protein is CASSLSSINIQYF. V gene TRBV7-9 combines with J gene TRBJ2-4; unclear D gene. Germline CDR1 is SEHNR and CDR2 is FQNEAQ (reference sequence). V was trimmed by 2 bases and J by 6 bases, leaving 8 bases between them. The CDR3 consists of 13 residues.

This clone was seen a handful of times. The CDR3 DNA follows: TGCAGCGTTGAAGGGGTGGCTAGCGGTCGATGGGATGAGCAGTTCTTC. It yields the protein CSVEGVASGRWDEQFF. The chain combines TRBV29-1 with TRBJ2-1; TRBD2 matches at 7 bases. The germline CDR1 and CDR2 sequences are SQVTM and ANQGSEA. Losses at the gene ends were 1 base for V and 8 bases for J; bases not matched to a gene: 14. This CDR3 comprises 16 residues.

The chain recombines TRBV2 with TRBJ2-6; D ambiguous. In germline, CDR1 is SNHLY, CDR2 FYNNEI. V lost 6 bases and J lost 3, with 3 bases in between. The CDR3 is 12 amino acids. The CDR3 loop reads CASRGGANVLTF. The DNA of the CDR3 is TGTGCCAGCAGAGGTGGGGCCAACGTCCTGACTTTC.

CDR3 bases: TGTGCCTGGAGTCCTTTCCCCGGGACCGCCAAAAACATTCAGTACTTC. Its translation is CAWSPFPGTAKNIQYF. The chain combines TRBV30 with TRBJ2-4; D tentatively fits TRBD1 or TRBD2 (5 bases each). Germline CDR1 GTSNPN, CDR2 SVGIG (reference sequence). The length of the CDR3 is 16 residues. V was shortened by 2 bases and J by 1 base, with 15 bases between the two germline ends.

This clone was seen many times. The rearrangement joins TRBV5-1 to TRBJ1-5; D might be TRBD1 (5 bases). This CDR3 is built from 15 residues. Germline CDR1 and CDR2: SGHRS and YFSETQ. V lost 4 bases and J 7 bases, leaving 18 bases between the germline ends. The CDR3 reads CASSPGVGIPQPQHF. The CDR3 DNA is TGCGCCAGCAGCCCGGGGGTTGGGATCCCCCAGCCCCAGCATTTT.

The CDR3 DNA is TGTGCCAGTGGCACGACGAAGTACGAGCAGTACTTC. Translated: CASGTTKYEQYF. V and J are TRBV19 and TRBJ2-7; D gene ambiguous. Germline CDR1 reads LNHDA; CDR2 reads SQIVND (reference sequence). With 8 bases removed from V and 4 bases from J, the gap between germline ends came to 12 bases. The CDR3 runs 12 residues.